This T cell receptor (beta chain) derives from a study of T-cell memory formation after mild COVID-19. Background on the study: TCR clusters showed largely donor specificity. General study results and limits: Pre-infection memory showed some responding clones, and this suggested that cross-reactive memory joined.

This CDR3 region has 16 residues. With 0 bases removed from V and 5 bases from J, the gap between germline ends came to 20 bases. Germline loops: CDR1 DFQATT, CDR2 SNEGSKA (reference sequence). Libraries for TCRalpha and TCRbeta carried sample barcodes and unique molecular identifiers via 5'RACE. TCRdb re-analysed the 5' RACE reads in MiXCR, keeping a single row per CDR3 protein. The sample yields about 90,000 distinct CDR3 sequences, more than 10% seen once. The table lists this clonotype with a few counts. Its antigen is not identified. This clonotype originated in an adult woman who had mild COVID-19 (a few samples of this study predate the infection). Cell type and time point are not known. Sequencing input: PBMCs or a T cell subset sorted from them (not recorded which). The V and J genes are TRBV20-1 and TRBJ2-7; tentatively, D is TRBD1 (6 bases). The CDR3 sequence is CSARELQGYTVDEQYF. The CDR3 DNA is TGCAGTGCTAGAGAGCTACAGGGATATACCGTGGACGAGCAGTACTTC.